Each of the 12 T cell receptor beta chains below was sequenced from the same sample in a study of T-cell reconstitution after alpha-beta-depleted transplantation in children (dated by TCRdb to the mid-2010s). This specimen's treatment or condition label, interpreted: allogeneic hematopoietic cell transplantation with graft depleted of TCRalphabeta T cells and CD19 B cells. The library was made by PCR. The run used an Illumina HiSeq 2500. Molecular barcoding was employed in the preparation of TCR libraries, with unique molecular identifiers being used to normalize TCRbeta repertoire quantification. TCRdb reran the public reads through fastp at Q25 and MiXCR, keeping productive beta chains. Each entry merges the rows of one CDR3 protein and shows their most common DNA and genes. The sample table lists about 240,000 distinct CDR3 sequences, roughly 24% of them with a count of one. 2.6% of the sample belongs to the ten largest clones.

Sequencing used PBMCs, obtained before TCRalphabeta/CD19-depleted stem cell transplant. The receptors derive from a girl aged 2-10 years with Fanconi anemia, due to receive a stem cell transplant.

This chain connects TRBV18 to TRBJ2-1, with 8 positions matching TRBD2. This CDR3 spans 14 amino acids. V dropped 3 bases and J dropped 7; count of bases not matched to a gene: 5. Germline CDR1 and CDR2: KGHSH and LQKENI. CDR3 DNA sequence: TGTGCCAGCTCACCCGGGACTAGTGAGAATGAGCAGTTCTTC. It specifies CASSPGTSENEQFF.

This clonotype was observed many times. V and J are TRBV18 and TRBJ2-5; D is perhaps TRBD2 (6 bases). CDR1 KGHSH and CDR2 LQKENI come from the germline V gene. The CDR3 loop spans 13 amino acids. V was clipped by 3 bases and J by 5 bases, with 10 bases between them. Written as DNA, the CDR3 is TGTGCCAGCTCACCTGCAGGGAGGGAGACCCAGTACTTC. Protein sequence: CASSPAGRETQYF.

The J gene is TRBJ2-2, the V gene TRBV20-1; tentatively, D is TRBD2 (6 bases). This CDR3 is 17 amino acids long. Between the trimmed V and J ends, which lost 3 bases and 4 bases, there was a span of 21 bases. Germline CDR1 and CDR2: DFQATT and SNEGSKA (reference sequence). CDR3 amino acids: CSASRGIRQGGTGELFF. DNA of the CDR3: TGCAGTGCTAGCAGAGGGATTCGGCAGGGAGGCACCGGGGAGCTGTTTTTT.

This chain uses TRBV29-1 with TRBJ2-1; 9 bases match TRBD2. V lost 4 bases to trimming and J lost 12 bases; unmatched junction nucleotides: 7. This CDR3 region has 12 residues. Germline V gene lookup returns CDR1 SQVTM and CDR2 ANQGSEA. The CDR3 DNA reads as TGCAGCGTTGCCCTGGGACTAGCAGCGCAGTTCTTC. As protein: CSVALGLAAQFF.

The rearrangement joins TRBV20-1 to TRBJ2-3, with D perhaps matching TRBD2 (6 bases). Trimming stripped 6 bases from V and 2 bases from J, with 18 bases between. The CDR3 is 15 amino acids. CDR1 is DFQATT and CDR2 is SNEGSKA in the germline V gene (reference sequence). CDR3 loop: CSALEGRFPTDTQYF. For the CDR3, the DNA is TGCAGTGCGCTGGAGGGCCGATTCCCCACAGATACGCAGTATTTT.

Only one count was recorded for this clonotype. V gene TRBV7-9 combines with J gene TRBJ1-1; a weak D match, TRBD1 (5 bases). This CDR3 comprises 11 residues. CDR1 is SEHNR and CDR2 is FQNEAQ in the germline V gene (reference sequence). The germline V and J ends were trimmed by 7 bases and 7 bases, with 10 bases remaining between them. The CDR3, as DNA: TGTGCCAGCACCCGGGGGGGTGAAGCTTTCTTT. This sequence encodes CASTRGGEAFF.

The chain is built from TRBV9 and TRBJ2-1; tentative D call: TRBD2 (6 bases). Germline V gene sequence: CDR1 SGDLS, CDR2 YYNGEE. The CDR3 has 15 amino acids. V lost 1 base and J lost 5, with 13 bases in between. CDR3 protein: CASSVRDWSDNEQFF. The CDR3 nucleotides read TGTGCCAGCAGCGTAAGGGACTGGTCGGACAATGAGCAGTTCTTC. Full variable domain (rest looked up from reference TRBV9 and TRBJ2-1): DSGVTQTPKHLITATGQRVTLRCSPRSGDLSVYWYQQSLDQGLQFLIQYYNGEERAKGNILERFSAQQFPDLHSELNLSSLELGDSALYFCASSVRDWSDNEQFFGPGTRLTVL.

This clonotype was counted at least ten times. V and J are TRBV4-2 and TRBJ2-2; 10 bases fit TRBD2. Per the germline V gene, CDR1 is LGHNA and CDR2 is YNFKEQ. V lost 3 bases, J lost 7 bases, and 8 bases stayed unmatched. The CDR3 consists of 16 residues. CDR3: CASSHQLAGAVGELFF. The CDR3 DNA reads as TGTGCCAGCAGCCACCAGCTAGCGGGAGCGGTCGGGGAGCTGTTTTTT.

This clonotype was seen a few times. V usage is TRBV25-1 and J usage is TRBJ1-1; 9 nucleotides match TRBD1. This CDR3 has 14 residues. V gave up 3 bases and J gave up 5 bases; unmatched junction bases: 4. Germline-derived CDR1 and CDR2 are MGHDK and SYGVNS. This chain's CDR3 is CASSDGQGWTEAFF. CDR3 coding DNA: TGTGCCAGCAGTGACGGACAGGGGTGGACTGAAGCTTTCTTT.

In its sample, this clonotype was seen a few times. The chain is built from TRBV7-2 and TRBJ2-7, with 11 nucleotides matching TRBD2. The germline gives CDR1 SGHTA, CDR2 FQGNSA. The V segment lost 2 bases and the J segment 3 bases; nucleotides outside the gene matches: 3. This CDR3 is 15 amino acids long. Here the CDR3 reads CASSLISGRVYEQYF. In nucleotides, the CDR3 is TGTGCCAGCAGCTTAATTAGCGGGAGGGTCTACGAGCAGTACTTC.

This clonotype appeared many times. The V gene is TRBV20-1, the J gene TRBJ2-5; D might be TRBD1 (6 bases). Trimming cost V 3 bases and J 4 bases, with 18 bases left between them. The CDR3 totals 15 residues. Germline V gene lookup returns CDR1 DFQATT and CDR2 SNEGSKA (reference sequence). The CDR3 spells CSASVRGRGRETQYF. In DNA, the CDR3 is TGCAGTGCTAGTGTCAGGGGAAGGGGTAGAGAGACCCAGTACTTC.

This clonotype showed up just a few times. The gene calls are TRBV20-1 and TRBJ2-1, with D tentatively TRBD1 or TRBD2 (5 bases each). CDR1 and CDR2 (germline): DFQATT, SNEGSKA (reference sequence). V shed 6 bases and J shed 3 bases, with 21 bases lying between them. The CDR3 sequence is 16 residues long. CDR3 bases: TGCAGTGCCAATAGCCTGGGACCCCTTTTCTACAATGAGCAGTTCTTC. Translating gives CSANSLGPLFYNEQFF.